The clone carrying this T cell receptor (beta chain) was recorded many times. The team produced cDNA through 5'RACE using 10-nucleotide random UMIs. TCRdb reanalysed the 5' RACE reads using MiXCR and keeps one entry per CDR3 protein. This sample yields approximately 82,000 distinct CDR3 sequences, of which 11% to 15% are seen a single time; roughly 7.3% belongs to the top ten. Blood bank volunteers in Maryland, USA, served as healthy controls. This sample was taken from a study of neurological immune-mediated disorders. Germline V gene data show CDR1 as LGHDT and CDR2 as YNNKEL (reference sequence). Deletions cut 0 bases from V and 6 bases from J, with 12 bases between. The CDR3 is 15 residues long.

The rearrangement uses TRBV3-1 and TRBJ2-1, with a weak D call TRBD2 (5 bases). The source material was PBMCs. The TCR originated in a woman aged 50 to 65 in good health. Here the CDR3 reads CASSQDDWRSNEQFF. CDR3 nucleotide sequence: TGTGCCAGCAGCCAAGATGATTGGAGGAGCAATGAGCAGTTCTTC.